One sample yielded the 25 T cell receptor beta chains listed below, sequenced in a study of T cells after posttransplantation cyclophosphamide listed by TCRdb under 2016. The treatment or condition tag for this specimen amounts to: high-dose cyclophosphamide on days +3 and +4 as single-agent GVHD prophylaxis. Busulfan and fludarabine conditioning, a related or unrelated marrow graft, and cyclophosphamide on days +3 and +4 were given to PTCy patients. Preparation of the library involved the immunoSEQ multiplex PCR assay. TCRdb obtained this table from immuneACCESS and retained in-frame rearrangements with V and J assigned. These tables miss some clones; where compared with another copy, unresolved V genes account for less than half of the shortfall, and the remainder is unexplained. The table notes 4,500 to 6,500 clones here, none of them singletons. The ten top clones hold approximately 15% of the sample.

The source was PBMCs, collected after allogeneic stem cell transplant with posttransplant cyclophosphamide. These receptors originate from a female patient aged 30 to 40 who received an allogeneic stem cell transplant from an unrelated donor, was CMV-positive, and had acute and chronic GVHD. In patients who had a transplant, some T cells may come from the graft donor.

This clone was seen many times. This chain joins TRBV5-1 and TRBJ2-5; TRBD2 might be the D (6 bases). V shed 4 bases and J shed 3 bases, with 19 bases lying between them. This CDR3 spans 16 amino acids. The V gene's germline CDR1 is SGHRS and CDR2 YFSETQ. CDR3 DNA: TGCGCCAGCAGCGGCGGTCGGACGGGAGAGGAAGAGACCCAGTACTTC. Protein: CASSGGRTGEEETQYF.

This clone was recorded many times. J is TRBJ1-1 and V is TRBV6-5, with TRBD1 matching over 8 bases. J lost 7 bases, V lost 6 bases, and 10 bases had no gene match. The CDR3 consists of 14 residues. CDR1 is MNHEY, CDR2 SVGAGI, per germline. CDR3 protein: CASRLDRVGFEAFF. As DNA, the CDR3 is TGTGCCAGCAGACTGGACAGGGTCGGTTTTGAAGCTTTCTTT.

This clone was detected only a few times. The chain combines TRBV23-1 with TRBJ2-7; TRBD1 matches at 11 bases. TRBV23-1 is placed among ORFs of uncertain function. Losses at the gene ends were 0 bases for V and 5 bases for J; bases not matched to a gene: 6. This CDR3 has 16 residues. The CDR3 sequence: CASSQSGGTGGNEQYF. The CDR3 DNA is TGCGCCAGCAGTCAATCGGGGGGGACAGGGGGGAACGAGCAGTACTTC.

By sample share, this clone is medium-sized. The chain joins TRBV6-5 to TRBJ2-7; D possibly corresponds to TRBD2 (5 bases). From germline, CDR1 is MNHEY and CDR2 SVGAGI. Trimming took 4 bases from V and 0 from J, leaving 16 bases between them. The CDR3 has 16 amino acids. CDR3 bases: TGTGCCAGCAGTTTCTCGGTCGGCGGGCGCTCCTACGAGCAGTACTTC. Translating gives CASSFSVGGRSYEQYF.

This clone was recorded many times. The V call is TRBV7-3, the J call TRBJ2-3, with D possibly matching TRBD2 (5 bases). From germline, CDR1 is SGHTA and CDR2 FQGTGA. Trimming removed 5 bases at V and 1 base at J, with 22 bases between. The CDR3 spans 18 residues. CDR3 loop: CASSPHYVSAGGTDTQYF. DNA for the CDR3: TGTGCCAGCAGCCCCCACTACGTCTCGGCGGGCGGCACAGATACGCAGTATTTT.

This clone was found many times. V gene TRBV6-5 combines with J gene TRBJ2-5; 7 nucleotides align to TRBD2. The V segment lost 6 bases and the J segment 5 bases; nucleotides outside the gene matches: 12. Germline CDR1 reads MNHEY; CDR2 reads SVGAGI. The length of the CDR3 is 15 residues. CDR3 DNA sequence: TGTGCCAGCAGCGCGGAGGGACTAACAACGGAGACCCAGTACTTC. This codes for CASSAEGLTTETQYF.

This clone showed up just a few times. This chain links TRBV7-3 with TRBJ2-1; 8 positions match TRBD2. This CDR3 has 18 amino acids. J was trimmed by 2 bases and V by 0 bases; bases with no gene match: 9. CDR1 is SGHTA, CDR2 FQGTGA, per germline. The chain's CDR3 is CASSLTGSASGPYNEQFF. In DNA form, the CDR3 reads TGTGCCAGCAGCTTAACAGGTTCGGCTAGCGGGCCCTACAATGAGCAGTTCTTC.

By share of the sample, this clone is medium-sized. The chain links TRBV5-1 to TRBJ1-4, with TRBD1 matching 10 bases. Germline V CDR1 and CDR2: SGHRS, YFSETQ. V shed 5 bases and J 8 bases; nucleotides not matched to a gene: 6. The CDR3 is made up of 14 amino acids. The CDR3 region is CASSQDRGSEKLFF. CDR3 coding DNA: TGCGCCAGCAGTCAGGACAGGGGGAGCGAAAAACTGTTTTTT.

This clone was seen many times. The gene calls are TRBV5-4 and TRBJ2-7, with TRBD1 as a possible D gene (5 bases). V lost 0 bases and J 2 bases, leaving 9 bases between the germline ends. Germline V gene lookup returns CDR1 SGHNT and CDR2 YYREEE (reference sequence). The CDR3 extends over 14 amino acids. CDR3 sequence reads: CASSLGQTTYEQYF. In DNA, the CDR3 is TGTGCCAGCAGCTTGGGACAGACCACCTACGAGCAGTACTTC.

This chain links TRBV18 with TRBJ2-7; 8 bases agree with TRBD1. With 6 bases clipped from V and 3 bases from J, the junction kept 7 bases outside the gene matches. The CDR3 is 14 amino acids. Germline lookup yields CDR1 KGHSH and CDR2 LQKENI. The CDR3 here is CASSWTGRDYEQYF. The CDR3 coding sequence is TGTGCCAGCTCTTGGACAGGGCGAGACTACGAGCAGTACTTC.

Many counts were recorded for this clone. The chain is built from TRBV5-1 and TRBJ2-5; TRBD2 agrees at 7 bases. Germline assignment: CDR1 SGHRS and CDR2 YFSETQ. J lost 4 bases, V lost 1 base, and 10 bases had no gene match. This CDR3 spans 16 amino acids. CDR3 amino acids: CASSLNGGSVIETQYF. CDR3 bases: TGCGCCAGCAGCTTGAATGGCGGGAGCGTTATAGAGACCCAGTACTTC.

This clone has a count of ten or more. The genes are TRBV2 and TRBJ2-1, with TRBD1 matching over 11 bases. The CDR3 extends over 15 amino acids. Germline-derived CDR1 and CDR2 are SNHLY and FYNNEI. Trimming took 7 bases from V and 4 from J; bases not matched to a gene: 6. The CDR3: CASNKDRGQYNEQFF. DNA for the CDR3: TGTGCCAGCAATAAGGACAGGGGGCAATACAATGAGCAGTTCTTC.

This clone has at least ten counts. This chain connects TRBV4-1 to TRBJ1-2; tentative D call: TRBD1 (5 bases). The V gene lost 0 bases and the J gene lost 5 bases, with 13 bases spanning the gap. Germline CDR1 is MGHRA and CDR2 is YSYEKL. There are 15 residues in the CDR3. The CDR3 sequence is CASSQDLAPGYGYTF. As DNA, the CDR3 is TGCGCCAGCAGCCAAGATTTGGCCCCAGGGTATGGCTACACCTTC.

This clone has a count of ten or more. The CDR3 DNA reads TGTGCCAGCAGTGAAGCGCTGACAAGAGGGACTGAAGCTTTCTTT. Residues: CASSEALTRGTEAFF. This sequence joins TRBV2 and TRBJ1-1; D gene unclear. The CDR3 contains 15 residues. V gave up 0 bases and J gave up 5 bases, with 13 bases separating them. Germline-derived CDR1 and CDR2 are SNHLY and FYNNEI. Drawing the rest from reference TRBV2 and TRBJ1-1, the complete variable domain is EPEVTQTPSHQVTQMGQEVILRCVPISNHLYFYWYRQILGQKVEFLVSFYNNEISEKSEIFDDQFSVERPDGSNFTLKIRSTKLEDSAMYFCASSEALTRGTEAFFGQGTRLTVV.

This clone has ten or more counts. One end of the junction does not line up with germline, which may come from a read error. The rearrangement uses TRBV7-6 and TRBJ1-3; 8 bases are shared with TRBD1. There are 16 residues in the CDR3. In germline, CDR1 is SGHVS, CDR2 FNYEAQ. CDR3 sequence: CAGSYTTGEDGNTIYF. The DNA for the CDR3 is TGTGCCGGCAGCTACACGACAGGGGAGGATGGAAACACCATATATTTT.

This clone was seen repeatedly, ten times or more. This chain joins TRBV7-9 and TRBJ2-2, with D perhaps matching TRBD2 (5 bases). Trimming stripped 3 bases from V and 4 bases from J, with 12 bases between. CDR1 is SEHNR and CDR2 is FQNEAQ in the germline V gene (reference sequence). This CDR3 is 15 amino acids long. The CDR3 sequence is CASSFQLGGTGELFF. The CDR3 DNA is TGTGCCAGCAGCTTCCAACTAGGCGGCACCGGGGAGCTGTTTTTT.

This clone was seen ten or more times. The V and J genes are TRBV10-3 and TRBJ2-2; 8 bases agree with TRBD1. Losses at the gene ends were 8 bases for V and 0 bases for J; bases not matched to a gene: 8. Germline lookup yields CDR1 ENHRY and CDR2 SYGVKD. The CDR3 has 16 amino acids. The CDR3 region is CAIAIHRGSNTGELFF. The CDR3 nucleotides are TGTGCCATCGCGATCCACAGGGGGTCGAACACCGGGGAGCTGTTTTTT.

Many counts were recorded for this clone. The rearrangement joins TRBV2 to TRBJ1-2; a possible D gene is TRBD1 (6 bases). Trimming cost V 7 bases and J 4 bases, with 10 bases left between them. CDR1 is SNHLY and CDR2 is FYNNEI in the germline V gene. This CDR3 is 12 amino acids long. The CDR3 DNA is TGTGCCAGCATACGACAGGCCTATGGCTACACCTTC. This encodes CASIRQAYGYTF.

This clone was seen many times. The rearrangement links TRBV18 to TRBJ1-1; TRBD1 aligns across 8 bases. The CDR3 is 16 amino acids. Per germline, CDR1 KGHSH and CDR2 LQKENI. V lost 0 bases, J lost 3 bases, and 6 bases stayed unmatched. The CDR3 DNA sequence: TGTGCCAGCTCACCACCGGACAGGGATGGGGACACTGAAGCTTTCTTT. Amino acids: CASSPPDRDGDTEAFF. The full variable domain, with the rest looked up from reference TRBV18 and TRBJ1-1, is NAGVMQNPRHLVRRRGQEARLRCSPMKGHSHVYWYRQLPEEGLKFMVYLQKENIIDESGMPKERFSAEFPKEGPSILRIQQVVRGDSAAYFCASSPPDRDGDTEAFFGQGTRLTVV.

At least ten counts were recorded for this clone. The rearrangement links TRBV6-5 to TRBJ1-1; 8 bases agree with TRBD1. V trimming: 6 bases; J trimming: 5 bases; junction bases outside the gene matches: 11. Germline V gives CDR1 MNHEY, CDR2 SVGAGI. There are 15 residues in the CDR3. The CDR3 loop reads CASSPTDRARTEAFF. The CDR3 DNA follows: TGTGCCAGCAGCCCAACGGACAGGGCGAGAACTGAAGCTTTCTTT.

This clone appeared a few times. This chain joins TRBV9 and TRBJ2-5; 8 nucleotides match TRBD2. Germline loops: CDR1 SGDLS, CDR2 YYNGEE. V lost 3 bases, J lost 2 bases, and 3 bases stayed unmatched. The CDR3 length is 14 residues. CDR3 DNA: TGTGCCAGCAGCGCCGGGACTAGTCAAGAGACCCAGTACTTC. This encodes CASSAGTSQETQYF.

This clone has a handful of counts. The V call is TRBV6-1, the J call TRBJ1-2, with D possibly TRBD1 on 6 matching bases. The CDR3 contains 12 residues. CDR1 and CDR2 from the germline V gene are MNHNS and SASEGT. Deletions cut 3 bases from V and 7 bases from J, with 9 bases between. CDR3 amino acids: CASSDRGFGYTF. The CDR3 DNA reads TGTGCCAGCAGTGACAGGGGCTTTGGCTACACCTTC.

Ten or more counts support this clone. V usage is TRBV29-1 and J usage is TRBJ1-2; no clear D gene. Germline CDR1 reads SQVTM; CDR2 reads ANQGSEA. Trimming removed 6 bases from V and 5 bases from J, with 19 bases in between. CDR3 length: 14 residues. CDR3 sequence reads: CSVAAGLGKYGYTF. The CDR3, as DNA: TGCAGCGTCGCGGCGGGTCTAGGCAAATATGGCTACACCTTC. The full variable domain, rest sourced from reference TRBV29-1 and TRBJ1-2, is SAVISQKPSRDICQRGTSLTIQCQVDSQVTMMFWYRQQPGQSLTLIATANQGSEATYESGFVIDKFPISRPNLTFSTLTVSNMSPEDSSIYLCSVAAGLGKYGYTFGSGTRLTVV.

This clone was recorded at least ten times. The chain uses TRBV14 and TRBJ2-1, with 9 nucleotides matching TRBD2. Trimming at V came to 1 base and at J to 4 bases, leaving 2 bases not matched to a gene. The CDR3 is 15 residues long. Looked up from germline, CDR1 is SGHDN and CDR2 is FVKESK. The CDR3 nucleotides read TGTGCCAGCAGCCAAGGACTAGCGGTGTACAATGAGCAGTTCTTC. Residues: CASSQGLAVYNEQFF.

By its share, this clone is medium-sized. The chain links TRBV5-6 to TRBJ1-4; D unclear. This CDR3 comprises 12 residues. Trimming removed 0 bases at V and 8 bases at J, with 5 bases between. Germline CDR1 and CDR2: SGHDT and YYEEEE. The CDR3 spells CASSLEEEKLFF. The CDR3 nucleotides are TGTGCCAGCAGCTTGGAAGAGGAAAAACTGTTTTTT.